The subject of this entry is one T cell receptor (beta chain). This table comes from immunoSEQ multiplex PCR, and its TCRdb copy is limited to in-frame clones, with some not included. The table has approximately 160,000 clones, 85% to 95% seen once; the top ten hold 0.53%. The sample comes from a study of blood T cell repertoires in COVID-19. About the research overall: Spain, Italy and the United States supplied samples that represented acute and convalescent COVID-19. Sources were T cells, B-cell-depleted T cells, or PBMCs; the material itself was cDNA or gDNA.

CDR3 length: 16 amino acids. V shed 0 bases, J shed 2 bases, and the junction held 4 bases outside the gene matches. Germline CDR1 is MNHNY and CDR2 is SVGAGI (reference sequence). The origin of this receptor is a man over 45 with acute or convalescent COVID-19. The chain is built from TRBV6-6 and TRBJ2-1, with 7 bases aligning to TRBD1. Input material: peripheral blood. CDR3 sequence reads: CASSYSIQGAYNEQFF. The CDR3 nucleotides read TGTGCCAGCAGTTACTCGATCCAGGGGGCCTACAATGAGCAGTTCTTC.